This passage covers 22 T cell receptor beta chains from one sample sequenced in a study of cytomegalovirus exposure and HLA in healthy donors. It was with 60 Vbeta and 13 Jbeta primers that the PCR ran. Only in-frame clones appear in the TCRdb table, and some are missing; sequencing was by immunoSEQ multiplex PCR. The sample consists of more than 70,000 clones, 76% of them appearing once. The sequenced material came from PBMCs. Source of these receptors: a man in his forties in good health and CMV-seronegative.

The chain uses TRBV9 and TRBJ2-2; 7 bases are a match to TRBD1. Germline values: CDR1 SGDLS, CDR2 YYNGEE. The V gene end was trimmed by 3 bases and the J gene end by 4 bases; junction bases not matched to a gene: 9. This CDR3 spans 16 amino acids. The CDR3 reads CASSERGQPGTGELFF. The DNA of the CDR3 is TGTGCCAGCAGCGAAAGGGGACAGCCGGGCACCGGGGAGCTGTTTTTT.

V and J are TRBV7-2 and TRBJ1-5; D uncertain. V lost 2 bases, J lost 9 bases, and 14 bases lay in between. The CDR3 is 14 residues long. Germline V gives CDR1 SGHTA, CDR2 FQGNSA. The DNA of the CDR3 is TGTGCCAGCAGCTTAATCACAGAGGGAGGGCCCCAGCATTTT. It is translated as CASSLITEGGPQHF.

The V gene is TRBV19, the J gene TRBJ1-2; 8 bases match TRBD1. The CDR3 is 15 residues long. The ends lost 2 bases at V and 3 bases at J; junction bases unmatched: 5. Per the germline V gene, CDR1 is LNHDA and CDR2 is SQIVND (reference sequence). CDR3 nucleotide sequence: TGTGCCAGTAGTATACAACAGGGGGTTTACTATGGCTACACCTTC. Translation: CASSIQQGVYYGYTF. The variable domain in full, with the rest retrieved from reference TRBV19 and TRBJ1-2, is DGGITQSPKYLFRKEGQNVTLSCEQNLNHDAMYWYRQDPGQGLRLIYYSQIVNDFQKGDIAEGYSVSREKKESFPLTVTSAQKNPTAFYLCASSIQQGVYYGYTFGSGTRLTVV.

The gene calls are TRBV4-1 and TRBJ2-3; D remains ambiguous. Germline V gives CDR1 MGHRA, CDR2 YSYEKL. The CDR3 sequence is 16 residues long. V lost 3 bases and J lost 4, with 17 bases in between. CDR3 sequence reads: CASSQSPGRPSDTQYF. The CDR3 bases are TGCGCCAGCAGCCAGAGCCCGGGTCGCCCCTCAGATACGCAGTATTTT.

This clone was seen only a few times. The V gene is TRBV7-6, the J gene TRBJ2-1, with 11 bases aligning to TRBD2. CDR3 length: 14 amino acids. V was clipped by 1 base and J by 15 bases; unmatched bases: 8. Per the germline V gene, CDR1 is SGHVS and CDR2 is FNYEAQ. CDR3 sequence: CASSLGGTSGGPFF. Written as DNA, the CDR3 is TGTGCCAGCAGCTTAGGGGGCACTAGCGGGGGCCCGTTCTTC.

The chain employs TRBV4-1 and TRBJ1-5; a weak D match, TRBD1 (5 bases). The CDR3 extends over 15 amino acids. Germline values: CDR1 MGHRA, CDR2 YSYEKL. V was trimmed by 4 bases and J by 2 bases, leaving 12 bases between them. This chain's CDR3 is CASSRAGGGNQPQHF. The CDR3 DNA is TGCGCCAGCAGCCGAGCCGGGGGTGGCAATCAGCCCCAGCATTTT.

As concerns this clone: At one boundary the junction diverges from the germline segment, which might be a read error. This chain uses TRBV7-9 with TRBJ1-5; D is unclear. From germline, CDR1 is SEHNR and CDR2 FQNEAQ (reference sequence). The CDR3 is 15 amino acids. In DNA, the CDR3 is TGTTCCAGCAGCTTTGACTCGACTAGCAATCAGCCCCAGCATTTT. Translation: CSSSFDSTSNQPQHF.

Notes on this clone: Other nucleotide sequences from this sample produce the same CDR3. The V and J genes are TRBV9 and TRBJ1-6, with TRBD1 identical over 10 bases. V lost 0 bases and J lost 7; bases outside the gene matches: 1. Per germline, CDR1 SGDLS and CDR2 YYNGEE. There are 15 residues in the CDR3. The CDR3 DNA follows: TGTGCCAGCAGCGTAGAGGGACAGGGGAATTCACCCCTCCACTTT. Its translation: CASSVEGQGNSPLHF.

This clone was counted only a few times. The CDR3 is CASSADLQETQYF. CDR3 nucleotide sequence: TGTGCCAGCAGCGCGGACTTGCAGGAGACCCAGTACTTC. This sequence joins TRBV5-6 and TRBJ2-5; D might be TRBD2 (5 bases). Germline values: CDR1 SGHDT, CDR2 YYEEEE. V was shortened by 4 bases and J by 5 bases, with 12 bases between the two germline ends. The CDR3 loop spans 13 amino acids.

V and J are TRBV5-6 and TRBJ2-3; TRBD1 matches 10 bases. After removal of 4 bases from V and 1 base from J, the junction contained 6 bases not matched to a gene. Germline values: CDR1 SGHDT, CDR2 YYEEEE. The CDR3 has 16 residues. The CDR3 sequence: CASSGAGTGGTDTQYF. In DNA, the CDR3 is TGTGCCAGCAGCGGCGCCGGGACAGGGGGCACAGATACGCAGTATTTT.

The chain couples TRBV5-3 to TRBJ2-2; 12 nucleotides line up with TRBD2. TRBV5-3 is filed as an ORF, its function uncertain. This CDR3 is 15 amino acids long. V was pared by 5 bases and J by 3 bases, with 2 bases of the junction left unmatched. CDR3 protein: CARRTSGGDTGELFF. CDR3 DNA sequence: TGTGCCAGAAGGACTAGCGGGGGTGACACCGGGGAGCTGTTTTTT.

This chain connects TRBV6-1 to TRBJ2-3; 11 bases are shared with TRBD1. The CDR3 contains 15 residues. The V gene's germline CDR1 is MNHNS and CDR2 SASEGT. With V trimmed by 7 bases and J by 3 bases, 6 bases remained unmatched. The CDR3 nucleotides read TGTGCCAGCATGGACAGGGGGCGTTATACAGATACGCAGTATTTT. This codes for CASMDRGRYTDTQYF.

The chain combines TRBV6-4 with TRBJ2-5; no definite D call. The CDR3 is 13 residues long. Between the trimmed V and J ends, which lost 5 bases and 0 bases, there was a span of 7 bases. CDR1 is MRHNA and CDR2 is SNTAGT in the germline V gene. The CDR3 sequence: CASSYKYQETQYF. Written as DNA, the CDR3 is TGTGCCAGCAGTTACAAGTACCAAGAGACCCAGTACTTC.

V gene TRBV7-6 combines with J gene TRBJ2-2; possibly TRBD1 for D (5 bases). Germline loops: CDR1 SGHVS, CDR2 FNYEAQ. CDR3 length equals 13 residues. Trimming took off 5 bases at V and 3 bases at J, with 7 bases between the two ends. CDR3 region: CASSRQYTGELFF. CDR3 nucleotide sequence: TGTGCCAGCAGCAGACAGTACACCGGGGAGCTGTTTTTT.

This chain joins TRBV9 and TRBJ1-1; no clear D. The CDR3 extends over 15 amino acids. Germline V gives CDR1 SGDLS, CDR2 YYNGEE. V was clipped by 1 base and J by 4 bases, with 14 bases between them. The chain's CDR3 is CASSVSVSGGTEAFF. The CDR3 region has the DNA TGTGCCAGCAGCGTAAGCGTGTCGGGAGGCACTGAAGCTTTCTTT.

A word on this clone: Other DNA sequences in the sample encode the same CDR3. The chain uses TRBV2 and TRBJ2-5, with D perhaps TRBD2 (5 bases). CDR1 is SNHLY and CDR2 is FYNNEI in the germline V gene. Trimming shortened V by 7 bases and J by 5 bases, and 11 bases separated the two germline ends. CDR3 length: 12 amino acids. The DNA of the CDR3 is TGTGCCAGCATAACCACGGGGGAGACCCAGTACTTC. The encoded protein is CASITTGETQYF.

The sample holds a few counts of this clone. The chain employs TRBV2 and TRBJ2-7; 8 positions agree with TRBD1. Germline CDR1 and CDR2: SNHLY and FYNNEI. V shed 6 bases and J 4 bases; nucleotides not matched to a gene: 8. CDR3 length: 14 residues. The CDR3: CASRLGQGEYEQYF. DNA for the CDR3: TGTGCCAGCAGGCTAGGACAGGGAGAATACGAGCAGTACTTC.

The gene calls are TRBV11-1 and TRBJ2-1; 12 positions match TRBD1. The CDR3 is made up of 18 amino acids. From germline, CDR1 is SGHAT and CDR2 FQDESV (reference sequence). Germline trimming cut 3 bases from V and 3 bases from J; bases unmatched to any gene: 9. CDR3 sequence (DNA): TGTGCCAGCAGCTTGCCGGGACAGGGGGCCGATCTCTACAATGAGCAGTTCTTC. Protein: CASSLPGQGADLYNEQFF.

This chain links TRBV10-3 with TRBJ2-3, with D maybe TRBD2 (5 bases). CDR1 and CDR2 from the germline V gene are ENHRY and SYGVKD. Trimming took 3 bases from V and 3 from J, leaving 10 bases between them. This CDR3 contains 14 residues. The CDR3 spells CAISDPGSTDTQYF. The CDR3 DNA reads as TGTGCCATCAGTGATCCGGGGTCGACAGATACGCAGTATTTT.

This clone appeared a few times. The chain links TRBV4-3 to TRBJ2-5; D is ambiguous. Germline V gives CDR1 LGHNA, CDR2 YSLEER. V shed 6 bases and J shed 0 bases, with 8 bases lying between them. The CDR3 has 13 residues. The CDR3 coding sequence is TGCGCCAGCAGTCCTGTGTACCAAGAGACCCAGTACTTC. Translating gives CASSPVYQETQYF.

This chain links TRBV4-1 with TRBJ1-6; D call uncertain. Per germline, CDR1 MGHRA and CDR2 YSYEKL. This CDR3 has 16 residues. V lost 4 bases, J lost 0 bases, and 10 bases lay in between. The CDR3 bases are TGCGCCAGCAGCCCCCATAGGAGCTCCTATAATTCACCCCTCCACTTT. This translates into CASSPHRSSYNSPLHF.

This clone was counted a few times. J is TRBJ1-2 and V is TRBV7-2, with D unresolved. The V and J ends lost 0 bases and 7 bases respectively, with 27 bases between them. CDR1 SGHTA and CDR2 FQGNSA come from the germline V gene. CDR3 length: 19 amino acids. The CDR3 sequence: CASSLANPGIGLSLSGYTF. In DNA form, the CDR3 reads TGTGCCAGCAGCTTAGCAAACCCCGGTATAGGACTATCTCTGTCTGGCTACACCTTC.